Following are 27 T cell receptor beta chains from one sample sequenced in a study of shared clonotypes between healthy human individuals (dated by TCRdb to about 2020). Library preparation used the immunoSEQ multiplex PCR assay. TCRdb holds this immuneACCESS table with in-frame rearrangements only. Some clones are missing; in checked studies, unresolved V genes explain under half, and the rest has no known cause. Here the sample has 85,000 to 100,000 clones; roughly two thirds occur a single time. More than 40% of the sample is in the top ten clones. The sample was memory CD8+ T cells sorted from blood. The cell subset or site label here, explained by the study, means: CD45RO+ cells pooled with CCR7-negative TemRA cells. These receptor sequences come from a man younger than 45 in good health.

The chain recombines TRBV27 with TRBJ2-3; no clear D gene. Trimming shortened V by 8 bases and J by 5 bases, and 11 bases separated the two germline ends. Germline values: CDR1 MNHEY, CDR2 SMNVEV (reference sequence). This CDR3 has 12 residues. This CDR3 is CASGMVEDTQYF. In DNA, the CDR3 is TGTGCCAGCGGTATGGTGGAAGATACGCAGTATTTT.

The chain couples TRBV7-8 to TRBJ2-5; maybe TRBD2 (6 bases). Germline V gene sequence: CDR1 SGHVS, CDR2 FQNEAQ. The CDR3 is 14 residues long. Between the trimmed V and J ends, which lost 0 bases and 13 bases, there was a span of 18 bases. CDR3 bases: TGTGCCAGCAGCTTAGCGGGAACCGGGAGTGAGGGGTACTTC. Translated: CASSLAGTGSEGYF.

This clone was observed once. The CDR3, as DNA: TGCGCCAGCAGCCAAGAAGCCGGGGCCCGGGACTGGAGCTCCTACGAGCAGTACTTC. Protein product: CASSQEAGARDWSSYEQYF. The gene calls are TRBV4-1 and TRBJ2-7; a weak D match, TRBD2 (6 bases). V lost 0 bases, J lost 0 bases, and 21 bases lay in between. In germline, CDR1 is MGHRA, CDR2 YSYEKL. The length of the CDR3 is 19 residues.

The genes are TRBV5-1 and TRBJ2-3; D remains ambiguous. The CDR3 runs to 13 residues. Trimming took off 4 bases at V and 0 bases at J, with 6 bases between the two ends. Germline V lookup: CDR1 SGHRS, CDR2 YFSETQ. The CDR3 bases are TGCGCCAGCAGCGCGACTAGCACAGATACGCAGTATTTT. Translated, it gives CASSATSTDTQYF.

V is TRBV7-9 and J is TRBJ1-2; D not resolved. This CDR3 comprises 16 residues. Germline lookup yields CDR1 SEHNR and CDR2 FQNEAQ (reference sequence). The germline V and J ends were trimmed by 4 bases and 5 bases, with 20 bases remaining between them. The CDR3 DNA reads TGTGCCAGCAGCTCCCATTTTTCAGATCGTGAATATGGCTACACCTTC. This codes for CASSSHFSDREYGYTF.

CDR3 in amino acids: CAIGDTAYEQYF. The CDR3 DNA follows: TGTGCCATCGGGGACACGGCATACGAGCAGTACTTC. The V and J genes are TRBV28 and TRBJ2-7; TRBD1 is a possible D gene (6 bases). This CDR3 comprises 12 residues. Germline lookup yields CDR1 MDHEN and CDR2 SYDVKM. V dropped 10 bases and J dropped 4 bases, with 14 bases sitting between them. Based on the CDR3 plus reference TRBV28 and TRBJ2-7, the full variable domain is DVKVTQSSRYLVKRTGEKVFLECVQDMDHENMFWYRQDPGLGLRLIYFSYDVKMKEKGDIPEGYSVSREKKERFSLILESASTNQTSMYLCAIGDTAYEQYFGPGTRLTVT.

In regard to this clone: As the CDR3 is not closed by the conserved phenylalanine or tryptophan, this likely results from a read error. The DNA is left out, because the CDR3 cannot be placed on it with certainty; the CDR3 is given as TCRdb lists it. The CDR3 here is CASSSQGGYRDRP. This chain links TRBV21-1 with TRBJ1-1. TRBV21-1 is a pseudogene locus. The CDR3 is made up of 13 amino acids, end residues included.

The genes are TRBV19 and TRBJ2-1; no firm D call. V lost 6 bases and J lost 0, with 15 bases in between. There are 16 residues in the CDR3. Germline V lookup: CDR1 LNHDA, CDR2 SQIVND (reference sequence). The chain's CDR3 is CASSVRPESSYNEQFF. In nucleotides, the CDR3 is TGTGCCAGTAGCGTCCGCCCCGAGAGCTCCTACAATGAGCAGTTCTTC.

The V call is TRBV6-6, the J call TRBJ2-7; D unclear. This CDR3 has 15 amino acids. The germline CDR1 and CDR2 sequences are MNHNY and SVGAGI (reference sequence). The V end lost 4 bases, the J end lost 0 bases, and 13 bases lay between the germline ends. CDR3 region: CASSSSGWSSYEQYF. The CDR3 nucleotides read TGTGCCAGCAGTTCCTCTGGCTGGAGCTCCTACGAGCAGTACTTC.

J is TRBJ2-3 and V is TRBV27, with 8 positions matching TRBD2. The V segment lost 10 bases and the J segment 7 bases; nucleotides outside the gene matches: 16. The CDR3 contains 15 residues. Per the germline V gene, CDR1 is MNHEY and CDR2 is SMNVEV (reference sequence). The CDR3 bases are TGTGCCACCCAACTAAATAGCGGGACGGAGAATACGCAGTATTTT. This codes for CATQLNSGTENTQYF.

The chain joins TRBV6-4 to TRBJ2-1; 14 bases match TRBD2. Trimming removed 6 bases from V and 6 bases from J; junction bases left unmatched: 10. This CDR3 is built from 17 residues. Per the germline V gene, CDR1 is MRHNA and CDR2 is SNTAGT. The chain's CDR3 is CASRNWTSGRIGNEQFF. For the CDR3, the DNA is TGTGCCAGCAGGAATTGGACTAGCGGGAGGATCGGCAATGAGCAGTTCTTC.

The chain recombines TRBV15 with TRBJ1-1, with a possible D match to TRBD1 (6 bases). Trimming stripped 1 base from V and 0 bases from J, with 6 bases between. Germline-derived CDR1 and CDR2 are LNHNV and YYDKDF (reference sequence). This CDR3 has 14 amino acids. The CDR3 DNA reads TGTGCCACCAGCAGAGGGACAGTGAACACTGAAGCTTTCTTT. Translation gives CATSRGTVNTEAFF. Full variable domain (missing parts from reference TRBV15 and TRBJ1-1): DAMVIQNPRYQVTQFGKPVTLSCSQTLNHNVMYWYQQKSSQAPKLLFHYYDKDFNNEADTPDNFQSRRPNTSFCFLDIRSPGLGDTAMYLCATSRGTVNTEAFFGQGTRLTVV.

The V call is TRBV6-1, the J call TRBJ1-5; the D is unclear. Germline V lookup: CDR1 MNHNS, CDR2 SASEGT. V lost 4 bases to trimming and J lost 0 bases, with 7 bases between them. This CDR3 contains 14 residues. CDR3 bases: TGTGCCAGCAGTGCCTATAATAGCAATCAGCCCCAGCATTTT. Protein sequence: CASSAYNSNQPQHF.

CDR3 DNA sequence: TGCAGTGCTAGAGAAGACTACGAGCAGTACTTC. Translating it yields CSAREDYEQYF. The rearrangement joins TRBV20-1 to TRBJ2-7, with D uncertain. Trimming removed 0 bases at V and 3 bases at J, with 3 bases between. The CDR3 has 11 amino acids. CDR1 DFQATT and CDR2 SNEGSKA come from the germline V gene (reference sequence).

The gene calls are TRBV28 and TRBJ2-1, with D unclear. Germline V lookup: CDR1 MDHEN, CDR2 SYDVKM. V was pared by 2 bases and J by 15 bases, with 14 bases between. The CDR3 is 12 amino acids. Here the CDR3 DNA reads TGTGCCAGCAGTTTAGTTGGGCAGCCTTGGTTCTTC. Translation gives CASSLVGQPWFF. Complete variable domain (other parts from reference TRBV28 and TRBJ2-1): DVKVTQSSRYLVKRTGEKVFLECVQDMDHENMFWYRQDPGLGLRLIYFSYDVKMKEKGDIPEGYSVSREKKERFSLILESASTNQTSMYLCASSLVGQPWFFGPGTRLTVL.

This sequence joins TRBV7-9 and TRBJ1-1; D is possibly TRBD1 (5 bases). Germline lookup yields CDR1 SEHNR and CDR2 FQNEAQ (reference sequence). V was shortened by 6 bases and J by 1 base, with 18 bases between the two germline ends. CDR3 length equals 16 residues. The CDR3: CASSPYYGRENTEAFF. For the CDR3, the DNA is TGTGCCAGCAGTCCGTATTATGGCAGGGAGAACACTGAAGCTTTCTTT.

The chain has TRBV9 and TRBJ2-7, with D unclear. CDR3 length equals 12 residues. The V gene's germline CDR1 is SGDLS and CDR2 YYNGEE. The ends were cut back, 3 bases at V and 0 bases at J, with 4 bases in the middle. This chain's CDR3 is CASSGDSYEQYF. CDR3 sequence (DNA): TGTGCCAGCAGCGGCGACTCCTACGAGCAGTACTTC.

This clone was seen a handful of times. The chain links TRBV29-1 to TRBJ1-3; 11 nucleotides match TRBD1. J gave up 4 bases and V 8 bases, and 7 bases lay outside the gene matches. Germline-derived CDR1 and CDR2 are SQVTM and ANQGSEA. This CDR3 comprises 14 residues. DNA for the CDR3: TGCAGCATCCGGACAGGGGGCGCCGGAAACACCATATATTTT. Its protein is CSIRTGGAGNTIYF.

V usage is TRBV6-1 and J usage is TRBJ2-7; 11 bases align to TRBD2. Germline CDR1 is MNHNS and CDR2 is SASEGT. V dropped 3 bases and J dropped 7; count of bases not matched to a gene: 5. The CDR3 has 14 amino acids. The CDR3: CASSEGLAVGEQYF. In DNA, the CDR3 is TGTGCCAGCAGTGAGGGACTAGCGGTGGGAGAGCAGTACTTC.

This chain joins TRBV5-6 and TRBJ2-5; TRBD1 might be the D (5 bases). The CDR3 has 14 residues. Germline assignment: CDR1 SGHDT and CDR2 YYEEEE. Trimming left V 1 base short and J 1 base short, with 8 bases between. As DNA, the CDR3 is TGTGCCAGCAGCTTGCTGGACATCCAAGAGACCCAGTACTTC. The encoded protein is CASSLLDIQETQYF.

J is TRBJ2-7 and V is TRBV28, with 10 positions matching TRBD1. CDR3 length: 14 amino acids. V shed 4 bases and J 4 bases; nucleotides not matched to a gene: 4. Germline V gene sequence: CDR1 MDHEN, CDR2 SYDVKM. DNA for the CDR3: TGTGCCAGCAGTTCGACAGGGGGCGGATACGAGCAGTACTTC. Translating it yields CASSSTGGGYEQYF.

This chain joins TRBV29-1 and TRBJ2-7, with TRBD2 identical over 12 bases. V dropped 0 bases and J dropped 7; count of bases not matched to a gene: 7. CDR3 size: 15 residues. In germline, CDR1 is SQVTM, CDR2 ANQGSEA. The CDR3 reads CSVEDLGTSGLEQYF. Written as DNA, the CDR3 is TGCAGCGTTGAAGATTTAGGGACTAGCGGGCTAGAGCAGTACTTC.

This clone was seen at least ten times. The chain recombines TRBV19 with TRBJ1-1; 8 bases match TRBD1. Germline V lookup: CDR1 LNHDA, CDR2 SQIVND (reference sequence). The CDR3 contains 14 residues. With 7 bases clipped from V and 5 bases from J, the junction kept 9 bases outside the gene matches. The chain's CDR3 is CASKISGGATEAFF. CDR3 nucleotides: TGTGCCAGTAAAATATCAGGGGGCGCGACTGAAGCTTTCTTT.

This clone occurred once. This chain uses TRBV6-5 with TRBJ2-3, with D hard to call. The CDR3 length is 14 residues. CDR1 MNHEY and CDR2 SVGAGI come from the germline V gene. V was shortened by 7 bases and J by 0 bases, with 11 bases between the two germline ends. The CDR3 is CASKRDWSTDTQYF. In nucleotides, the CDR3 is TGTGCCAGCAAAAGAGATTGGAGCACAGATACGCAGTATTTT.

This clone was seen a handful of times. The rearrangement joins TRBV10-3 to TRBJ2-1; either TRBD1 or TRBD2 may supply D (5 bases each). Deletions cut 7 bases from V and 4 bases from J, with 17 bases between. This CDR3 contains 15 residues. Germline V gene lookup returns CDR1 ENHRY and CDR2 SYGVKD. The CDR3 is CAIKGSIGQYNEQFF. The CDR3 nucleotides read TGTGCCATCAAGGGGAGTATAGGGCAATACAATGAGCAGTTCTTC.

V is TRBV19 and J is TRBJ1-5; D remains unclear. Germline V gene sequence: CDR1 LNHDA, CDR2 SQIVND (reference sequence). The V end was cut by 1 base, the J end by 0 bases, with 7 bases between. This CDR3 has 15 residues. CDR3 DNA: TGTGCCAGTAGTATAGTCGGCTATAGCAATCAGCCCCAGCATTTT. Translating it yields CASSIVGYSNQPQHF.

The rearrangement links TRBV28 to TRBJ2-2; D is perhaps TRBD2 (6 bases). Between the trimmed V and J ends, which lost 1 base and 7 bases, there was a span of 13 bases. CDR3 length: 15 amino acids. In germline, CDR1 is MDHEN, CDR2 SYDVKM. The CDR3 loop is CASSLYRGSGGELFF. The CDR3 DNA sequence: TGTGCCAGCAGTTTATACCGGGGGTCCGGCGGGGAGCTGTTTTTT.